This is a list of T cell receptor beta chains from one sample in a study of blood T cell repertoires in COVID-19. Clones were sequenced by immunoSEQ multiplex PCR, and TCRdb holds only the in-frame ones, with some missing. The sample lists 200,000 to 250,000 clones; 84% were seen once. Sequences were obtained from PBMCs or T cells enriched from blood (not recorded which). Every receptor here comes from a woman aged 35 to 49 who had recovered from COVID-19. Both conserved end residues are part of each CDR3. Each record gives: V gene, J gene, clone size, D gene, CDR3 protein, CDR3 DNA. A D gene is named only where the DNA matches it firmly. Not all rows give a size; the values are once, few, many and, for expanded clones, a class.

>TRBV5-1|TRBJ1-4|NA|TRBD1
CASSAGTGVGEKLFF
TGCGCCAGCAGCGCCGGGACAGGGGTTGGGGAAAAACTGTTTTTT
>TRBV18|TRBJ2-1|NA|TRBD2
CASSPGLAYNEQFF
TGTGCCAGCTCACCGGGACTAGCCTACAATGAGCAGTTCTTC
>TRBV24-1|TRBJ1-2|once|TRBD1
CATRGRGNYGYTF
TGTGCCACAAGGGGGCGAGGGAACTATGGCTACACCTTC
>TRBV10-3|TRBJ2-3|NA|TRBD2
CAVRTSETDTQYF
TGTGCCGTGAGGACTAGCGAGACAGATACGCAGTATTTT
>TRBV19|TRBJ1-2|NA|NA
CASSNQGYGYTF
TGTGCCAGTAGTAACCAGGGCTATGGCTACACCTTC
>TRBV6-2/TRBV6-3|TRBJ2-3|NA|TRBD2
CASSSGRELNTQYF
TGTGCCAGCAGCTCCGGGAGGGAGCTGAATACGCAGTATTTT
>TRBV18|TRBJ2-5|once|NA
CASSQQRAREETQYF
TGTGCCAGCTCACAACAGCGGGCCCGAGAAGAGACCCAGTACTTC
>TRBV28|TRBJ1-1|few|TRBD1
CASNVPGQENTEAFF
TGTGCCAGCAATGTTCCGGGACAGGAGAACACTGAAGCTTTCTTT
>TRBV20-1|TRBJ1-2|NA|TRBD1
CSRQGSGYTF
TGCAGCCGACAGGGGTCTGGCTACACCTTC
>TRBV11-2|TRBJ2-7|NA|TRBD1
CASSLDRGRYEQYF
TGTGCCAGCAGCTTAGACAGGGGGCGGTACGAGCAGTACTTC
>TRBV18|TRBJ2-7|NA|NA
CASSPGAGRDYEQYF
TGTGCCAGCTCACCAGGGGCGGGAAGGGACTACGAGCAGTACTTC
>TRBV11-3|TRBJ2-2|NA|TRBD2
CASSLFTLAGGGELFF
TGTGCCAGCAGCCTCTTCACTCTAGCGGGAGGTGGGGAGCTGTTTTTT
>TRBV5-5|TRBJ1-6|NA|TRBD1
CASSLGTGLNSPLHF
TGTGCCAGCAGCCTGGGGACAGGCCTTAATTCACCCCTCCACTTT
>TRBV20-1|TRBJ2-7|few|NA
CSARDSYEQYF
TGCAGTGCTAGAGACTCTTACGAGCAGTACTTC
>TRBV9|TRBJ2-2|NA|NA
CASSVGRSVNTGELFF
TGTGCCAGCAGCGTAGGTCGGAGTGTGAACACCGGGGAGCTGTTTTTT
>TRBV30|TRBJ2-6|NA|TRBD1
CAWTQGAVSGANVLTF
TGTGCCTGGACCCAGGGGGCAGTCTCTGGGGCCAACGTCCTGACTTTC
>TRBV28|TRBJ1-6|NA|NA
CASTRARGRTYNSPLHF
TGTGCCAGCACCCGAGCCCGGGGGAGAACCTATAATTCACCCCTCCACTTT
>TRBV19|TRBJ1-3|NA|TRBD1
CASSPQGIRSGNTIYF
TGTGCCAGTAGTCCACAGGGGATCCGCTCTGGAAACACCATATATTTT
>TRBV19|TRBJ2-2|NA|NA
CASRTGHYGSGELFF
TGTGCCAGTAGAACGGGACATTATGGTTCCGGGGAGCTGTTTTTT
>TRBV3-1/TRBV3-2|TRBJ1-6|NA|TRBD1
CASSTRGPLHF
TGTGCCAGCAGTACCAGGGGGCCCCTCCACTTT
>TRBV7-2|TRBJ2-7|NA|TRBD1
CASSPTGTGLHEQYF
TGTGCCAGCAGCCCTACCGGGACAGGGCTCCACGAGCAGTACTTC
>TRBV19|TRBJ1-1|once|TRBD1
CASSTYGTGVPEAFF
TGTGCCAGTAGTACATACGGGACAGGGGTCCCTGAAGCTTTCTTT
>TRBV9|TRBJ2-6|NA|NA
CASSVTIGAGSGANVLTF
TGTGCCAGCAGCGTAACGATAGGTGCGGGTTCTGGGGCCAACGTCCTGACTTTC
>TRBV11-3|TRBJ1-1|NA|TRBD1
CASSLVGQGFSEAFF
TGTGCCAGCAGCTTAGTGGGACAGGGCTTCTCTGAAGCTTTCTTT
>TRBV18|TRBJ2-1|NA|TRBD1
CASSTGQGAYNEQFF
TGTGCCAGCTCAACCGGACAGGGCGCCTACAATGAGCAGTTCTTC
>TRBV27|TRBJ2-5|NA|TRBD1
CASSFLYRGPQETQYF
TGTGCCAGCAGTTTCCTCTACAGGGGGCCCCAAGAGACCCAGTACTTC
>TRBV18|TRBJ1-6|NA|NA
CASSPSVPGNSPLHF
TGTGCCAGCTCACCTTCCGTACCGGGGAATTCACCCCTCCACTTT
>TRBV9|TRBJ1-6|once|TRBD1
CASSVTDRGDSPLHF
TGTGCCAGCAGCGTTACCGACAGGGGGGATTCACCCCTCCACTTT
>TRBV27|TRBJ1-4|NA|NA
CASSLFAEKLFF
TGTGCCAGCAGTTTATTCGCGGAAAAACTGTTTTTT
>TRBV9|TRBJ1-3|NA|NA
CASSPQTAGSGNTIYF
TGTGCCAGCAGCCCTCAGACAGCAGGCTCTGGAAACACCATATATTTT
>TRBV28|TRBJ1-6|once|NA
CASSWGLSRNNSPLHF
TGTGCCAGCAGTTGGGGACTCTCTCGGAATAATTCACCCCTCCACTTT
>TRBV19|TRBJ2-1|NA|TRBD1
CASSDRGGTVHEQFF
TGTGCCAGTAGTGACAGGGGTGGTACAGTCCATGAGCAGTTCTTC
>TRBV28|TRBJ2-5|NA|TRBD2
CASSFTFGVSAGGPETQYF
TGTGCCAGCAGTTTCACGTTCGGCGTCTCCGCGGGAGGGCCAGAGACCCAGTACTTC
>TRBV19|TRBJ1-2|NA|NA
CASSQGPLGYTF
TGTGCCAGTAGCCAGGGTCCCCTTGGCTACACCTTC
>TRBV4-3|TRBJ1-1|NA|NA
CASSQFPTQKNTEAFF
TGCGCCAGCAGCCAATTTCCGACACAGAAGAACACTGAAGCTTTCTTT
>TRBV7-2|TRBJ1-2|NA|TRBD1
CASSHDRVRGYTF
TGTGCCAGCAGCCACGACAGGGTCCGTGGCTACACCTTC
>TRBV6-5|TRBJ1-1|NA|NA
CASGLERTEAFF
TGTGCCAGCGGTCTTGAGAGGACTGAAGCTTTCTTT
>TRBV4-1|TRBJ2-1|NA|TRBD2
CASSQVAGLAGAYEQFF
TGCGCCAGCAGCCAAGTCGCGGGCCTAGCGGGAGCGTATGAGCAGTTCTTC
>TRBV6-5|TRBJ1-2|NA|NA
CASRQVTNYGYTF
TGTGCCAGCAGGCAGGTTACTAACTATGGCTACACCTTC
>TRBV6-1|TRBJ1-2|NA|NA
CASSEMAGAYGYTF
TGTGCCAGCAGTGAAATGGCTGGGGCCTATGGCTACACCTTC
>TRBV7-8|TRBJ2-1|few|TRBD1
CASSFGQGFYRGIGNEQFF
TGTGCCAGCAGCTTCGGACAGGGGTTTTATAGGGGAATAGGGAATGAGCAGTTCTTC
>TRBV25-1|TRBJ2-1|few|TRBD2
CASSEPASGRAIDEQFF
TGTGCCAGCAGTGAACCAGCTAGCGGGAGGGCAATCGATGAGCAGTTCTTC
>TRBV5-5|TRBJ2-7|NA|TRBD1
CASSLGAGTGVTYEQYF
TGTGCCAGCAGCTTGGGGGCGGGGACAGGGGTTACCTACGAGCAGTACTTC
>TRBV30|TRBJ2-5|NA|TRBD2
CAWSGFTAGQETQYF
TGTGCCTGGAGTGGTTTCACAGCGGGACAAGAGACCCAGTACTTC
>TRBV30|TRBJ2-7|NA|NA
CAWNLDRGYEQYF
TGTGCCTGGAATCTGGACAGAGGCTACGAGCAGTACTTC
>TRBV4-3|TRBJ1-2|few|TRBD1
CASSQVGQGDYGYTF
TGCGCCAGCAGCCAAGTAGGACAGGGGGACTATGGCTACACCTTC
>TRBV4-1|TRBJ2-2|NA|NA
CASSQALVGTGELFF
TGCGCCAGCAGCCAGGCCCTAGTCGGCACCGGGGAGCTGTTTTTT
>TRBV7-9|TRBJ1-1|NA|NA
CASSLETGNTEAFF
TGTGCCAGCAGCTTAGAAACAGGGAACACTGAAGCTTTCTTT
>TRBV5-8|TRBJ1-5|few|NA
CASSPDRGQPQHF
TGTGCCAGCAGCCCGGACAGAGGTCAGCCCCAGCATTTT
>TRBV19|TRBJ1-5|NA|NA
CASKEGGQPQHF
TGTGCCAGTAAGGAGGGTGGCCAGCCCCAGCATTTT
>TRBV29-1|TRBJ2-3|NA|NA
CSGHGQDTQYF
TGCAGCGGACATGGTCAGGATACGCAGTATTTT
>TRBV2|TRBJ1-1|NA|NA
CASSSPHGGDDTEAFF
TGTGCCAGCAGTTCACCCCACGGGGGGGATGACACTGAAGCTTTCTTT
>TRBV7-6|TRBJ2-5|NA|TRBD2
CASSRWVLAGRNGETQYF
TGTGCCAGCAGCCGATGGGTACTAGCGGGAAGGAATGGAGAGACCCAGTACTTC
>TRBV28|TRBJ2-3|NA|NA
CASSPWGSGTTDTQYF
TGTGCCAGCAGCCCCTGGGGTAGCGGAACCACAGATACGCAGTATTTT
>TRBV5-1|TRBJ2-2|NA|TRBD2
CASSPGLAGVGTGELFF
TGCGCCAGCAGTCCTGGACTAGCGGGAGTGGGCACCGGGGAGCTGTTTTTT
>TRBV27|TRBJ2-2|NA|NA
CASSLSGGELFF
TGTGCCAGCAGTTTGTCGGGCGGGGAGCTGTTTTTT
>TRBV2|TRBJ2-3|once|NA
CAGKTWGEYDTQYF
TGTGCCGGAAAAACTTGGGGGGAGTACGATACGCAGTATTTT
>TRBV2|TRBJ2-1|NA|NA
CASSRGRLGGRNEQFF
TGTGCCAGCTCCAGGGGGAGACTGGGTGGGAGGAATGAGCAGTTCTTC